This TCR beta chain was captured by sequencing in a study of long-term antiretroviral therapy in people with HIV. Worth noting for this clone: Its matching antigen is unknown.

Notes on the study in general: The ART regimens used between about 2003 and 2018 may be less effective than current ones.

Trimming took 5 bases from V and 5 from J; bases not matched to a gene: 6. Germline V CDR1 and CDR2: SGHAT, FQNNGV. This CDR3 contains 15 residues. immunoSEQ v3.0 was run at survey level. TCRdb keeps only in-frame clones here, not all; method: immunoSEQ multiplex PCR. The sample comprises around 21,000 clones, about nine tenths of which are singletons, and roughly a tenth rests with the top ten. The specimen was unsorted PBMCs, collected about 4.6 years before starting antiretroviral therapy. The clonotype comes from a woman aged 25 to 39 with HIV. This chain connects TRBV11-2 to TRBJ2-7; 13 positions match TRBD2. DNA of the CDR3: TGTGCCAGCAGCGCGGGACTAGCGGGGTCCCACGAGCAGTACTTC. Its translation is CASSAGLAGSHEQYF.